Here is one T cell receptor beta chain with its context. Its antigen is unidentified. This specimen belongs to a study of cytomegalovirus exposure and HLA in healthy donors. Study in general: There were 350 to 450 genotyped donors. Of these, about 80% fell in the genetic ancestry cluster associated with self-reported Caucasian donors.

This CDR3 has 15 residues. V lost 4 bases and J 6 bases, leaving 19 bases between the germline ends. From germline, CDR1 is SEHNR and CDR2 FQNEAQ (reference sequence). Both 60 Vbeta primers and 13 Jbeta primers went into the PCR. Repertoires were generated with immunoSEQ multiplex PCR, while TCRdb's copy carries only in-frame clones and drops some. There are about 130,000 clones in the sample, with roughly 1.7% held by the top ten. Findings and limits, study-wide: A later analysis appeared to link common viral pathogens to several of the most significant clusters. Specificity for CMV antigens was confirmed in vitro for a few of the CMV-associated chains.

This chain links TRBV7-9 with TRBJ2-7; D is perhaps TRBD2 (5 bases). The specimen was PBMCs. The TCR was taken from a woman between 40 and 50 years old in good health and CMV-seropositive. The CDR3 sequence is CASSSPFGNSVEQYF. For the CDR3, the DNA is TGTGCCAGCAGCTCCCCTTTCGGGAATTCGGTCGAGCAGTACTTC.